This record covers a single T cell receptor beta chain. Its specificity is unknown. The data are from a study of CXCR3-negative and CXCR3-positive naive CD8 T cells. The CDR3 is 17 residues long. The germline V gene encodes CDR1 DFQATT and CDR2 SNEGSKA (reference sequence). Naive CD8+ T cells had a CD45RO-CCR7+CD27+CD95- phenotype. The libraries of TRB cDNA were constructed through 5' RACE using UMI labels. TCRdb re-called the 5' RACE reads and catalogs CDR3 proteins one per entry, DNA excluded. The sample has 65,000 to 75,000 distinct CDR3 sequences. The study's findings and limits: Researchers report that CXCR3-positive naive cells carry more hydrophobic TRB CDR3s than CXCR3-negative naive cells. Both naive subsets carried similar amounts of surface CD5, so TCR strength was inferred from TRB CDR3 properties. Memory CD8+ T cell repertoires were far less diverse than both naive subsets.

Specimen: naive CXCR3- CD8+ T cells from blood. Sample subset: CD45RO-CCR7+CD27+CD95- naive CD8+ T cells lacking CXCR3 (TNR3-). The clonotype originates from a human donor in good health. Some clones in this sample may be carry-over from other donors' samples. V and J are TRBV20-1 and TRBJ2-3; TCRdb calls TRBD2, which cannot be checked without DNA. CDR3 in amino acids: CSARTSGEKPVTDTQYF.